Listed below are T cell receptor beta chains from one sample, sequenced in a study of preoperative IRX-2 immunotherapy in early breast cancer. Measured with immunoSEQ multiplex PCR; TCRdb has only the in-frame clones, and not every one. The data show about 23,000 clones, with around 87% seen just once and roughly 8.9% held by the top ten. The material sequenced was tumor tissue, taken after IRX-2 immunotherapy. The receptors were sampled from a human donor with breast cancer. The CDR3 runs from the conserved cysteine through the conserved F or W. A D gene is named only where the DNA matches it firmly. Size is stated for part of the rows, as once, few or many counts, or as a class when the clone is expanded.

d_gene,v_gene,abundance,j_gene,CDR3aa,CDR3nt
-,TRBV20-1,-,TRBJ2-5,CSARQETQYF,TGCAGTGCTAGGCAAGAGACCCAGTACTTC
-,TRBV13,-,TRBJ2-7,CASSLTGLSYEQYF,TGTGCCAGCAGCCTTACGGGGCTCTCCTACGAGCAGTACTTC
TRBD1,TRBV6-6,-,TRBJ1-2,CASNSGTANYGYTF,TGTGCCAGCAATAGCGGGACAGCTAACTATGGCTACACCTTC
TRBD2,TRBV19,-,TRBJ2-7,CASSATSGSGYEQYF,TGTGCCAGTAGTGCGACTAGCGGGAGTGGGTACGAGCAGTACTTC
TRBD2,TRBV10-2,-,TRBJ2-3,CASSILAGATDTQYF,TGCGCCAGCAGTATTCTAGCGGGAGCGACAGATACGCAGTATTTT
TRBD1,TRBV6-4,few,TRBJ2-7,CASIRSGTAYEQYF,TGTGCCAGCATACGATCCGGGACAGCCTACGAGCAGTACTTC
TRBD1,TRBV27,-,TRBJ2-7,CASSAYPGQTYEQYF,TGTGCCAGCAGTGCTTACCCGGGACAGACCTACGAGCAGTACTTC
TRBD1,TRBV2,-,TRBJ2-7,CASRADRAYEQYF,TGTGCCAGCAGGGCCGACAGGGCCTACGAGCAGTACTTC
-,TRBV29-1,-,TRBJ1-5,CSVGGYSNQPQHF,TGCAGCGTTGGGGGGTATAGCAATCAGCCCCAGCATTTT
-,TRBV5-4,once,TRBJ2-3,CASSPVIGRDTQYF,TGTGCCAGCAGCCCGGTGATCGGGCGGGATACGCAGTATTTT
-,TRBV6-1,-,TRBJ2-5,CASAVRTARQETQYF,TGTGCCAGCGCCGTCAGGACAGCCAGACAAGAGACCCAGTACTTC
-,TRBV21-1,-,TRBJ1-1,CASNPGHLNTEAFF,TGTGCCAGCAACCCGGGACACCTGAACACTGAAGCTTTCTTT
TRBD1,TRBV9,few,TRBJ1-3,CASSATGVSGNTIYF,TGTGCCAGCAGCGCTACAGGGGTCTCTGGAAACACCATATATTTT
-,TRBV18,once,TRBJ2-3,CASSPTDTQYF,TGTGCCAGCTCACCAACGGATACGCAGTATTTT
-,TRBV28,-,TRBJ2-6,CASRAGTVGANVLTF,TGTGCCAGCAGGGCGGGGACAGTCGGGGCCAACGTCCTGACTTTC
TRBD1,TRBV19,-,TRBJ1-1,CASHWGTAGAEAFF,TGTGCCAGCCATTGGGGGACAGCGGGCGCTGAAGCTTTCTTT
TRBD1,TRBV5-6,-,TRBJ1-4,CASSGGTATEKLFF,TGTGCCAGCAGCGGCGGGACAGCGACTGAAAAACTGTTTTTT
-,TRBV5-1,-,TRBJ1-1,CASSGTDAYNTEAFF,TGCGCCAGCAGCGGGACGGACGCTTATAACACTGAAGCTTTCTTT
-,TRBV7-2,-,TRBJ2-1,CASSLVGGYNEQFF,TGTGCCAGCAGCTTAGTTGGGGGGTACAATGAGCAGTTCTTC
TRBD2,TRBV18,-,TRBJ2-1,CASSPPGLAGTYNEQFF,TGTGCCAGCTCACCACCCGGGCTAGCGGGGACCTACAATGAGCAGTTCTTC
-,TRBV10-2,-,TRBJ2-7,CASSDWASYEQYF,TGCGCCAGCAGTGACTGGGCTTCCTACGAGCAGTACTTC
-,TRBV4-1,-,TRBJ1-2,CASSQAGAYGYTF,TGCGCCAGCAGCCAAGCGGGGGCTTATGGCTACACCTTC
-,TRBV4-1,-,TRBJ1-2,CASSQRRTAYGYTF,TGCGCCAGCAGCCAACGCCGGACGGCCTATGGCTACACCTTC
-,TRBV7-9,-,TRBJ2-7,CASSLGDDQIYEQYF,TGTGCCAGCAGCTTAGGGGACGATCAAATCTACGAGCAGTACTTC
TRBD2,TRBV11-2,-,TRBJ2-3,CASSLGRLAGISTDTQYF,TGTGCCAGCAGCTTAGGCCGACTAGCGGGGATAAGCACAGATACGCAGTATTTT
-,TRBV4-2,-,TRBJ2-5,CASSQDGTGSGETQYF,TGTGCCAGCAGCCAAGACGGAACAGGGAGTGGGGAGACCCAGTACTTC
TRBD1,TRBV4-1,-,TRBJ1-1,CASSQVSGGRTEAFF,TGCGCCAGCAGCCAAGTCTCAGGGGGCCGCACTGAAGCTTTCTTT
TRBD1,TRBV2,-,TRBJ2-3,CASRKETGGADTQYF,TGTGCCAGCCGGAAAGAGACAGGGGGCGCAGATACGCAGTATTTT
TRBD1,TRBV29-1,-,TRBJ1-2,CSVEDPRTGDLYGYTF,TGCAGCGTTGAAGATCCGAGGACAGGGGATCTCTATGGCTACACCTTC
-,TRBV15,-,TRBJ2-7,CATSTGGSSSYEQYF,TGTGCCACCAGCACTGGGGGGTCGAGCTCCTACGAGCAGTACTTC
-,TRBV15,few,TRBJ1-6,CATSRGNNSPLHF,TGTGCCACCAGCAGAGGGAATAATTCACCCCTCCACTTT
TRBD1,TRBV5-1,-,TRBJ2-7,CASSPTGTGGGYEQYF,TGCGCCAGCAGCCCCACCGGGACAGGGGGGGGCTACGAGCAGTACTTC
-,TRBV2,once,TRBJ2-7,CASSEQGMNEQYF,TGTGCCAGCAGTGAACAGGGGATGAACGAGCAGTACTTC
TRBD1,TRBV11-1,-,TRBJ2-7,CASSPRDRGLYEQYF,TGTGCCAGCAGCCCTCGGGACAGGGGGCTGTACGAGCAGTACTTC
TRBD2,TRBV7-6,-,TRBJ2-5,CASSTGLAGGPVETQYF,TGTGCCAGCAGCACGGGACTAGCGGGAGGGCCGGTGGAGACCCAGTACTTC
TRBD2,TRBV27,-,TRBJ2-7,CASSQRLAGGLDEQYF,TGTGCCAGCAGTCAAAGACTAGCGGGAGGGTTAGACGAGCAGTACTTC
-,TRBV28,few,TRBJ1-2,CASSFIRGWAYGYTF,TGTGCCAGCAGTTTCATTAGGGGGTGGGCCTATGGCTACACCTTC
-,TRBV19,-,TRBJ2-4,CASSLRGEIKNIQYF,TGTGCCAGTAGCCTCAGGGGGGAGATCAAAAACATTCAGTACTTC
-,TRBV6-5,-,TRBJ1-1,CASSRGGWSEAFF,TGTGCCAGCAGTCGGGGGGGTTGGTCTGAAGCTTTCTTT